This TCR beta chain was documented in a study of T cells after yellow fever vaccination. Study-wide findings and caveats: Highly abundant clonotypes carried over from the bulk population could end up in FACS-sorted repertoires as contaminants.

The 5'RACE template-switching step produced TCR cDNA and added a universal primer site and UMIs. A single record per CDR3 protein comes from TCRdb applying MiXCR to the 5' RACE reads. This sample has 300,000 or so distinct CDR3 sequences, with around 6.8% found just once. This clonotype was counted only a few times. What it binds is not known. The CDR3 length is 14 residues. V was pared by 3 bases and J by 6 bases, with 12 bases between. Germline lookup yields CDR1 MGHRA and CDR2 YSYEKL. This sequence joins TRBV4-1 and TRBJ2-1, with D perhaps given as TRBD1 or TRBD2 (5 bases each). This material consisted of PBMCs, taken roughly 46 days after the first yellow fever vaccination. The receptor was derived from a man between 18 and 35 years old who received the YFV17D yellow fever vaccine. The CDR3 DNA reads as TGCGCCAGCAGCCACCCGGGACGTACCAATGAGCAGTTCTTC. Amino acid sequence: CASSHPGRTNEQFF.